Each of the 18 T cell receptor beta chains below was sequenced from the same sample in a study of OX40 agonist ivuxolimab in advanced cancers. Sequenced by immunoSEQ multiplex PCR; TCRdb stores in-frame clones only, minus some. This table holds over 50,000 clones, approximately 92% found once. Sequencing was performed on CD4+ or CD8+ T cells sorted from blood, taken in a trial of the OX40 agonist ivuxolimab. The receptors shown here come from an adult with an advanced solid tumor such as melanoma, head and neck, liver or kidney cancer.

This clone has just one count. This chain connects TRBV27 to TRBJ1-2; 8 nucleotides line up with TRBD1. The CDR3 covers 12 residues. V lost 9 bases, J lost 4 bases, and 4 bases stayed unmatched. Looked up from germline, CDR1 is MNHEY and CDR2 is SMNVEV (reference sequence). This CDR3 reads CASSGGSYGYTF. The CDR3 DNA reads TGTGCCAGTTCAGGGGGCAGCTATGGCTACACCTTC.

J is TRBJ1-5 and V is TRBV29-1, with D maybe TRBD1 (5 bases). The CDR3 is 13 residues long. The germline V gene has CDR1 SQVTM and CDR2 ANQGSEA. Deletions cut 6 bases from V and 4 bases from J, with 13 bases between. CDR3 amino acids: CSVESGFNQPQHF. CDR3 DNA sequence: TGCAGCGTCGAGTCAGGGTTTAATCAGCCCCAGCATTTT. The entire variable domain, with the rest obtained from reference TRBV29-1 and TRBJ1-5, is as follows: SAVISQKPSRDICQRGTSLTIQCQVDSQVTMMFWYRQQPGQSLTLIATANQGSEATYESGFVIDKFPISRPNLTFSTLTVSNMSPEDSSIYLCSVESGFNQPQHFGDGTRLSIL.

The genes are TRBV6-5 and TRBJ1-1, with 12 positions matching TRBD1. Per the germline V gene, CDR1 is MNHEY and CDR2 is SVGAGI. The CDR3 extends over 16 amino acids. The J segment lost 5 bases and the V segment lost 4 bases, leaving 8 bases of the junction unmatched. The CDR3 reads CASSWGTGGVWTEAFF. The CDR3 nucleotides read TGTGCCAGCAGTTGGGGGACAGGGGGCGTTTGGACTGAAGCTTTCTTT.

The chain joins TRBV19 to TRBJ2-1; 8 nucleotides agree with TRBD2. V shed 4 bases and J 3 bases; nucleotides not matched to a gene: 5. The V gene's germline CDR1 is LNHDA and CDR2 SQIVND (reference sequence). There are 15 residues in the CDR3. The CDR3 DNA reads as TGTGCCAGTAGTACAAGCGGGGGCCACTACAATGAGCAGTTCTTC. It codes for CASSTSGGHYNEQFF.

The J gene is TRBJ1-1, the V gene TRBV28; D ambiguous. The CDR3 is 13 amino acids. The germline V gene has CDR1 MDHEN and CDR2 SYDVKM. Between the trimmed V and J ends, which lost 3 bases and 4 bases, there was a span of 9 bases. CDR3 residues: CASSLGRRTEAFF. The CDR3 DNA is TGTGCCAGCAGTTTGGGCAGGCGCACTGAAGCTTTCTTT.

This clone was detected once. This rearrangement joins TRBV9 to TRBJ2-2; TRBD1 matches at 11 bases. With 3 bases clipped from V and 7 bases from J, the junction kept 8 bases outside the gene matches. This CDR3 comprises 16 residues. Germline CDR1 reads SGDLS; CDR2 reads YYNGEE. The DNA for the CDR3 is TGTGCCAGCAGCGGAGGGGACAGGGGGTTTATCGGGGAGCTGTTTTTT. Encoded protein: CASSGGDRGFIGELFF. The variable domain in full, completed from reference TRBV9 and TRBJ2-2, reads DSGVTQTPKHLITATGQRVTLRCSPRSGDLSVYWYQQSLDQGLQFLIQYYNGEERAKGNILERFSAQQFPDLHSELNLSSLELGDSALYFCASSGGDRGFIGELFFGEGSRLTVL.

The genes are TRBV28 and TRBJ2-1; D not certain. V was trimmed by 6 bases and J by 6 bases, leaving 15 bases between them. The CDR3 contains 14 residues. Germline CDR1 MDHEN, CDR2 SYDVKM. CDR3: CASRRPVFSNEQFF. The CDR3 DNA reads as TGTGCCAGCAGACGCCCGGTATTTTCCAATGAGCAGTTCTTC.

The rearrangement uses TRBV28 and TRBJ1-5, with D uncertain. The V and J ends lost 2 bases and 4 bases respectively, with 6 bases between them. The CDR3 contains 13 residues. Germline CDR1 and CDR2: MDHEN and SYDVKM. CDR3 DNA: TGTGCCAGCAGTTTAGCCGTAAATCAGCCCCAGCATTTT. It encodes CASSLAVNQPQHF.

The chain carries TRBV6-6 and TRBJ1-5; D is unclear. V lost 4 bases and J lost 4, with 8 bases in between. Germline values: CDR1 MNHNY, CDR2 SVGAGI (reference sequence). The CDR3 sequence is 13 residues long. In nucleotides, the CDR3 is TGTGCCAGCAGTTGGACCTGGAATCAGCCCCAGCATTTT. It is translated as CASSWTWNQPQHF.

V and J are TRBV6-1 and TRBJ2-7; no definite D call. The V and J ends lost 8 bases and 0 bases respectively, with 5 bases between them. CDR1 is MNHNS, CDR2 SASEGT, per germline. This CDR3 has 11 residues. Here the CDR3 DNA reads TGTGCCAGCTACGACTCCTACGAGCAGTACTTC. Its translation is CASYDSYEQYF.

The V and J genes are TRBV30 and TRBJ1-6, with a tentative D call TRBD1 (6 bases). The CDR3 is 12 residues long. CDR1 is GTSNPN and CDR2 is SVGIG in the germline V gene (reference sequence). Trimming took 1 base from V and 12 from J, leaving 10 bases between them. This chain's CDR3 is CAWSDQGLPLHF. Written as DNA, the CDR3 is TGTGCCTGGAGTGACCAGGGGTTACCCCTCCACTTT.

By its share, this clone is medium-sized (0.01 to 0.1%). The V call is TRBV5-1, the J call TRBJ1-1, with D perhaps matching TRBD1 (5 bases). Per the germline V gene, CDR1 is SGHRS and CDR2 is YFSETQ. The germline V and J ends were trimmed by 5 bases and 2 bases, with 13 bases remaining between them. The CDR3 has 14 amino acids. The CDR3 loop reads CASSVHRTNTEAFF. The CDR3 DNA reads as TGCGCCAGCAGTGTGCACAGGACCAACACTGAAGCTTTCTTT. Based on the CDR3 plus reference TRBV5-1 and TRBJ1-1, the full variable domain is KAGVTQTPRYLIKTRGQQVTLSCSPISGHRSVSWYQQTPGQGLQFLFEYFSETQRNKGNFPGRFSGRQFSNSRSEMNVSTLELGDSALYLCASSVHRTNTEAFFGQGTRLTVV.

The CDR3 spells CASSVTEGPPSTDTQYF. The DNA for the CDR3 is TGTGCCAGCAGCGTAACCGAGGGACCCCCTAGCACAGATACGCAGTATTTT. This chain links TRBV9 with TRBJ2-3, with D perhaps matching TRBD1 or TRBD2 (5 bases each). V lost 1 base, J lost 0 bases, and 15 bases lay in between. Germline lookup yields CDR1 SGDLS and CDR2 YYNGEE. The CDR3 length is 17 residues.

V and J are TRBV9 and TRBJ2-3; 9 nucleotides agree with TRBD2. Germline V lookup: CDR1 SGDLS, CDR2 YYNGEE. The CDR3 has 17 residues. Germline trimming cut 0 bases from V and 2 bases from J; bases unmatched to any gene: 7. This CDR3 reads CASSVGGSGGLTDTQYF. In nucleotides, the CDR3 is TGTGCCAGCAGCGTAGGTGGTAGCGGGGGCCTCACAGATACGCAGTATTTT.

V usage is TRBV5-1 and J usage is TRBJ1-6; D is unresolved. The CDR3 runs to 17 residues. Looked up from germline, CDR1 is SGHRS and CDR2 is YFSETQ. The ends were cut back, 0 bases at V and 3 bases at J, with 13 bases in the middle. Here the CDR3 DNA reads TGCGCCAGCAGCTTGGGTGATGAGGGCCTCTATAATTCACCCCTCCACTTT. Translation: CASSLGDEGLYNSPLHF.

The chain employs TRBV6-5 and TRBJ2-5, with unresolved D. CDR1 MNHEY and CDR2 SVGAGI come from the germline V gene. V was clipped by 0 bases and J by 5 bases, with 10 bases between them. The CDR3 covers 14 residues. The CDR3 here is CASSYSEGEETQYF. The CDR3, as DNA: TGTGCCAGCAGTTACTCGGAAGGAGAGGAGACCCAGTACTTC.

This clone was counted between two and nine times. This chain connects TRBV30 to TRBJ1-1; D gene ambiguous. CDR1 is GTSNPN and CDR2 is SVGIG in the germline V gene (reference sequence). V lost 2 bases and J lost 0, with 7 bases in between. The CDR3 loop spans 13 amino acids. This CDR3 reads CAWSKHLNTEAFF. In nucleotides, the CDR3 is TGTGCCTGGAGTAAACACTTGAACACTGAAGCTTTCTTT.

V gene TRBV30 combines with J gene TRBJ1-5, with D possibly matching TRBD1 (6 bases). Germline V gives CDR1 GTSNPN, CDR2 SVGIG (reference sequence). Between the trimmed V and J ends, which lost 3 bases and 0 bases, there was a span of 18 bases. The CDR3 is made up of 17 amino acids. The CDR3 DNA reads TGTGCCTGGAGCCTATCAGGGGCCGGTTATAGCAATCAGCCCCAGCATTTT. Residues: CAWSLSGAGYSNQPQHF.